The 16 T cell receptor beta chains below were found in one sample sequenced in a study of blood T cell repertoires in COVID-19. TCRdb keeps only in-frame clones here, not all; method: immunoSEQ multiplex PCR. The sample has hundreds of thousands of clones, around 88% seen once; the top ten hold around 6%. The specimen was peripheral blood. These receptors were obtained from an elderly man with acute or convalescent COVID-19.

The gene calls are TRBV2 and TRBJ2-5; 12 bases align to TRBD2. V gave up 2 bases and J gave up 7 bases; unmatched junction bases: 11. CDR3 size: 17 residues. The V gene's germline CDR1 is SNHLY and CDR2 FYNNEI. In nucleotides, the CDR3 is TGTGCCAGCAGTGAATGGCTACTAGCGGGGGGCGAGGGGACCCAGTACTTC. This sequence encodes CASSEWLLAGGEGTQYF.

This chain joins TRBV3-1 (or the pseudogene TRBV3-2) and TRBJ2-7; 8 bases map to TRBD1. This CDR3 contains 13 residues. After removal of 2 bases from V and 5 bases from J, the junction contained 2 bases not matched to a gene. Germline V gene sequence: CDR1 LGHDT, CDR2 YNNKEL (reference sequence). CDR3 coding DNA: TGTGCCAGCAGCCAATGGGACAGGAACGAGCAGTACTTC. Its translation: CASSQWDRNEQYF.

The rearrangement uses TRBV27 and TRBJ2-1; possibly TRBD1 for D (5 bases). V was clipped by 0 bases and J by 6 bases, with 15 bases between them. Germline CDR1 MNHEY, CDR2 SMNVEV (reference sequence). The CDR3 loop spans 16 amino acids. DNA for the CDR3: TGTGCCAGCAGTTTATCACCCCGGCAGGGCCTCAATGAGCAGTTCTTC. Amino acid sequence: CASSLSPRQGLNEQFF.

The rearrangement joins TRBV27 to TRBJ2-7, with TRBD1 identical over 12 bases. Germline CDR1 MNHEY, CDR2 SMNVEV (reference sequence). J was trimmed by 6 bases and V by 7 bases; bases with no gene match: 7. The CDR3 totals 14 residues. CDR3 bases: TGTGCCAGCAAATGGGGGACAGGGGGCCTCGAGCAGTACTTC. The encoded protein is CASKWGTGGLEQYF.

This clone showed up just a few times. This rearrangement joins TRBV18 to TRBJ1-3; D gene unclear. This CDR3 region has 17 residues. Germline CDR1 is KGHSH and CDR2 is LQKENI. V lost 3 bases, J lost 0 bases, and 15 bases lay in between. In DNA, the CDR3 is TGTGCCAGCTCACCCACAACGGGAGTTCTCTCTGGAAACACCATATATTTT. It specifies CASSPTTGVLSGNTIYF.

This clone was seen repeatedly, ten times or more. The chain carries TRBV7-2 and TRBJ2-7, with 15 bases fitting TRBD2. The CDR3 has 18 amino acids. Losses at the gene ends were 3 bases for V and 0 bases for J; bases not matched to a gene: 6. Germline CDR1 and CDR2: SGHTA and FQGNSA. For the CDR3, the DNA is TGTGCCAGCAGCTTGGGGACTAGCGGGAGGCGCCTCTCCTACGAGCAGTACTTC. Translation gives CASSLGTSGRRLSYEQYF. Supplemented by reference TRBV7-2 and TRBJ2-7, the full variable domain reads GAGVSQSPSNKVTEKGKDVELRCDPISGHTALYWYRQSLGQGLEFLIYFQGNSAPDKSGLPSDRFSAERTGGSVSTLTIQRTQQEDSAVYLCASSLGTSGRRLSYEQYFGPGTRLTVT.

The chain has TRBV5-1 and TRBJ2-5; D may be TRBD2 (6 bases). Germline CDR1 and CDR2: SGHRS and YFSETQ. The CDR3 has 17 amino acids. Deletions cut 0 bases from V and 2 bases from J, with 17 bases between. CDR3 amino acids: CASSLALLAKDQETQYF. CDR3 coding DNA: TGCGCCAGCAGCTTGGCCTTGCTAGCGAAAGATCAAGAGACCCAGTACTTC.

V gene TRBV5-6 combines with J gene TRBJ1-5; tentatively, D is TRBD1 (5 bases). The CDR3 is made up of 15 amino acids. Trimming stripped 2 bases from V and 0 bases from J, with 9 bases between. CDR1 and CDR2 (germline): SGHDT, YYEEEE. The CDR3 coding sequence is TGTGCCAGCAGCTTTCGACAGACTAGCAATCAGCCCCAGCATTTT. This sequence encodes CASSFRQTSNQPQHF.

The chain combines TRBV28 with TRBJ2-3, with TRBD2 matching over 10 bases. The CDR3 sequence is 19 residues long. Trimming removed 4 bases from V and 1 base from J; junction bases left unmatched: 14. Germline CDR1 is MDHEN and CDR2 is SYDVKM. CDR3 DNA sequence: TGTGCCAGCAGTTACCCCCGGGCTAGCGGGAGTCGGGGCACAGATACGCAGTATTTT. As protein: CASSYPRASGSRGTDTQYF.

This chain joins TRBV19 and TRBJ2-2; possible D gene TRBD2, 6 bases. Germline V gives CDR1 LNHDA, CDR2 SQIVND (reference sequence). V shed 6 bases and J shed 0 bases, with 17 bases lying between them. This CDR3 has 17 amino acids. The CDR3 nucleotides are TGTGCCAGTAGGATGGGTACCGGGACTTCGAACACCGGGGAGCTGTTTTTT. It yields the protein CASRMGTGTSNTGELFF.

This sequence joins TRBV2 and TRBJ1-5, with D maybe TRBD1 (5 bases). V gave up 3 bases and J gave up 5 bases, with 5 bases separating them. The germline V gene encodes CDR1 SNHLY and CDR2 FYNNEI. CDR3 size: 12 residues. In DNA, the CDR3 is TGTGCCAGCAGTGACAGGGATCAGCCCCAGCATTTT. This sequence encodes CASSDRDQPQHF.

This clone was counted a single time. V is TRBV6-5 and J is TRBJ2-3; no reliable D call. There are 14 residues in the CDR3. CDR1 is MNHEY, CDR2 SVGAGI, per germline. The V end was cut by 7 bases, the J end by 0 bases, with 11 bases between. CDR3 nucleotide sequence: TGTGCCAGCACCAGGTACCTAAGCACAGATACGCAGTATTTT. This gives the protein CASTRYLSTDTQYF.

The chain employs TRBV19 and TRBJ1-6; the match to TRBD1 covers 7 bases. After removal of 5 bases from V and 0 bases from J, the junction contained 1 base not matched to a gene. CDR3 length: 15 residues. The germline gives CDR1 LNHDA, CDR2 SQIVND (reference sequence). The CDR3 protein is CASSRDSSYNSPLHF. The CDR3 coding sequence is TGTGCCAGTAGTCGGGACAGCTCCTATAATTCACCCCTCCACTTT.

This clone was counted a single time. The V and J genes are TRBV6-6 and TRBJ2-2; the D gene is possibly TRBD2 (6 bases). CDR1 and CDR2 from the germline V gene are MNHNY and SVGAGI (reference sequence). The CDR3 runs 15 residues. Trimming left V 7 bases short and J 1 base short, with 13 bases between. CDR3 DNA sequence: TGTGCCAGCAACCCGTTGGGGGGGAACACCGGGGAGCTGTTTTTT. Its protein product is CASNPLGGNTGELFF.

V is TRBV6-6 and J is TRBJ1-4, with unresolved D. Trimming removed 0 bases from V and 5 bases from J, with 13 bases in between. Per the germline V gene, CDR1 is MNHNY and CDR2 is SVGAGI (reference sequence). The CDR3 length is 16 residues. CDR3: CASSYSLGNRNEKLFF. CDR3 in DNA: TGTGCCAGCAGTTACTCGTTGGGCAACAGAAATGAAAAACTGTTTTTT.

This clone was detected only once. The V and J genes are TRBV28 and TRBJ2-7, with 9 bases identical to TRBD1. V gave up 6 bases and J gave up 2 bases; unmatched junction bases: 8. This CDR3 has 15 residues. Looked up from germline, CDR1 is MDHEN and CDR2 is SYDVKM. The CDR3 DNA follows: TGTGCCAGCAGAATGGGACAGGGCCTAACCTACGAGCAGTACTTC. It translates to CASRMGQGLTYEQYF. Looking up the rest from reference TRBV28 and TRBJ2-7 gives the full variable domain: DVKVTQSSRYLVKRTGEKVFLECVQDMDHENMFWYRQDPGLGLRLIYFSYDVKMKEKGDIPEGYSVSREKKERFSLILESASTNQTSMYLCASRMGQGLTYEQYFGPGTRLTVT.